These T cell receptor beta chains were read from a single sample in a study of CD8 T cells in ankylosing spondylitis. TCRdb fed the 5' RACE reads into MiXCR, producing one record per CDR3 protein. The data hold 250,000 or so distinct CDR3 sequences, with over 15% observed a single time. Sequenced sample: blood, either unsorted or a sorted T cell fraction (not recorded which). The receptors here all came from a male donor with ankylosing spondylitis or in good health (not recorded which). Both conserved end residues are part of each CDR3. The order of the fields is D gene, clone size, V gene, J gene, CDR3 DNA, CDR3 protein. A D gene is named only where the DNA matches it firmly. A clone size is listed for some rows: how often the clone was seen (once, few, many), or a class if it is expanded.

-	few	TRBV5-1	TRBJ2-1	TGCGCCAGGAGATCTGGCTTAAGGAAGAATGAGCAGTTCTTC	CARRSGLRKNEQFF
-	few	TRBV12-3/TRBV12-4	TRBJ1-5	TGTGCCAGCAGCTACCAGGAGGTTATGGGTCAGCCCCAGCATTTT	CASSYQEVMGQPQHF
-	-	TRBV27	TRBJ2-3	TGTGCCAGCAGCCAAACAACATGGACGGGAATTTACACAGATACGCAGTATTTT	CASSQTTWTGIYTDTQYF
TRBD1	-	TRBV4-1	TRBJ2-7	TGCGCCAGCAGCCAAGTCCCGGGACAGGGGGACCACGAGCAGTACTTC	CASSQVPGQGDHEQYF
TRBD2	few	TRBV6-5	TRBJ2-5	TGTGCCAGCAGTTACTCTAGGGCGGGAGGGTACCAAGAGACCCAGTACTTC	CASSYSRAGGYQETQYF
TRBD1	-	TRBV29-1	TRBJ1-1	TGCAGCGTTGAAGAGGAGGCAGGGGGCCCGTTT	CSVEEEAGGPF
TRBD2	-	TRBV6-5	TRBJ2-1	TGTGCCAGCAGGGACTCGGGACTAGCGGGAGTTGAGCAGTTCTTC	CASRDSGLAGVEQFF
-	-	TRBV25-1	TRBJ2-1	TGTGCCAGCAGTGAATATGGCGGGAAGTCCTACAATGAGCAGTTCTTC	CASSEYGGKSYNEQFF
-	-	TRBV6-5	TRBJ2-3	TGTGCCAGCAGATACGGGAGTGAGGCAGATACGCAGTATTTT	CASRYGSEADTQYF
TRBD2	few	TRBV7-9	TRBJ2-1	TGTGCCAGCAGCTCCAGACTAGCGGCTAATGAGCAGTTCTTC	CASSSRLAANEQFF
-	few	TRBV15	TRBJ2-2	TGTGCCACCAGCGCCACTAAAGGCGGGGAGCTGTTTTTT	CATSATKGGELFF
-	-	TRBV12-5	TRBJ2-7	TGTGCTAGTGGTTTGGAGGACAGTTCCGAGCAGTACTTC	CASGLEDSSEQYF
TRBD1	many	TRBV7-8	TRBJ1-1	TGTGCCAGCAGCCGGCAAACAGGGGGCTTCACTGAAGCTTTCTTT	CASSRQTGGFTEAFF
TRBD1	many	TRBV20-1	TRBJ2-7	TGCAGTGCTAGCCCCCAGGGACCGGGGACAGGGCTCTACGAGCAGTACTTC	CSASPQGPGTGLYEQYF
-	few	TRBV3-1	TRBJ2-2	TGTGCCAGCAGCCAAGTGGTAGGGACCGGGGAGCTGTTTTTT	CASSQVVGTGELFF
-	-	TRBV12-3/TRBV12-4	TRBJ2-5	TGTGCCAGTACCGAACAGAACCAAGAGACCCAGTACTTC	CASTEQNQETQYF
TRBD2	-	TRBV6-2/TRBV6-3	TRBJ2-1	TGTGCCAGCAGTTATCCCATTACAGCGGGAGGGGCCCTAGATGAGCAGTTCTTC	CASSYPITAGGALDEQFF
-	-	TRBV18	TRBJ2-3	TGTGCCAGCTCACCACAGGGGGATTCCACAGATACGCAGTATTTT	CASSPQGDSTDTQYF
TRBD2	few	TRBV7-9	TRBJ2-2	TGTGCCAGCAGCCCACGGGAGGTCTCGGACACCGGGGAGCTGTTTTTT	CASSPREVSDTGELFF
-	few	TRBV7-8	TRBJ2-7	TGTGCCAGCAGCTTAGTAGTCAGGGCCGCCTACGAGCAGTACTTC	CASSLVVRAAYEQYF
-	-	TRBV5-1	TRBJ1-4	TGCGCCAGCAGCAGGGGACGGCCTAATGAAAAACTGTTTTTT	CASSRGRPNEKLFF
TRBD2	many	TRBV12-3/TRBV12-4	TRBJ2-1	TGTGCCAGCAGCAACCACCTAGCGGGAGTCTCCTACAATGAGCAGTTCTTC	CASSNHLAGVSYNEQFF